This record looks at one T cell receptor (beta chain) sequence and its context. Its antigen is unknown. The template used for profiling TCR beta VDJ and CDR3 was genomic DNA. Each CDR3 protein is one row after TCRdb ran MiXCR on the reads. Of roughly 250,000 distinct CDR3 sequences listed, approximately 80% were seen once; the top ten hold 42%. These data belong to a study of CD8+CD57+ T cells in acquired aplastic anemia. Study-level background: Average DNA yield from sorted CD4+ and CD8+ cells was about 3.2 ug.

Germline CDR1 and CDR2: SGHNT and YENEEA. With 0 bases removed from V and 3 bases from J, the gap between germline ends came to 9 bases. There are 14 residues in the CDR3. For sequencing, patients were chosen who had shown expansion of CD8+CD57+ cells by flow cytometry. Patient blood was sampled before any therapy had been received. Whole-study results and caveats: Significant differences in CD8+ Simpson's diversity were not observed between patients and controls. It was found that nearly 30 CD8+ CDR3 sequences were shared between patients and controls.

The receptor comes from a human donor with aplastic anemia. The chain carries TRBV11-3 and TRBJ2-7; no clear D. What was sequenced was sorted CD4+, CD8+, or CD8+CD57+ T cells (not recorded which) from PBMCs. The CDR3 loop reads CASSLDQTNYEQYF. The CDR3, as DNA: TGTGCCAGCAGCTTAGATCAGACAAACTACGAGCAGTACTTC.